Presented here are 9 T cell receptor beta chains from one specimen sequenced in a study of cytomegalovirus exposure and HLA in healthy donors. Primers for the PCR totalled 60 Vbeta and 13 Jbeta. This table comes from immunoSEQ multiplex PCR, and its TCRdb copy is limited to in-frame clones, with some not included. The sample includes around 74,000 clones. Material for sequencing was PBMCs. Receptors were obtained from a man between 45 and 60 years old in good health and CMV-seropositive.

The CDR3 reads CASSPPGTINNYGYTF. The CDR3 DNA sequence: TGTGCCAGCAGCCCTCCCGGGACAATTAATAACTATGGCTACACCTTC. The V call is TRBV6-6, the J call TRBJ1-2; D might be TRBD1 (6 bases). V was shortened by 6 bases and J by 1 base, with 18 bases between the two germline ends. The CDR3 has 16 residues. CDR1 is MNHNY and CDR2 is SVGAGI in the germline V gene (reference sequence).

The chain combines TRBV11-2 with TRBJ1-1; D is ambiguous. The CDR3 extends over 12 amino acids. Trimming took off 5 bases at V and 8 bases at J, with 12 bases between the two ends. Germline V gene lookup returns CDR1 SGHAT and CDR2 FQNNGV. CDR3 residues: CASSPVVVEAFF. The CDR3, as DNA: TGTGCCAGCAGCCCCGTCGTTGTCGAAGCTTTCTTT.

The J gene is TRBJ1-1, the V gene TRBV10-3; TRBD1 matches at 8 bases. Germline CDR1 and CDR2: ENHRY and SYGVKD. The V gene end was trimmed by 0 bases and the J gene end by 1 base; junction bases not matched to a gene: 7. This CDR3 is 17 amino acids long. The DNA for the CDR3 is TGTGCCATCAGTGAGTCCCGACAGGGGCGCGCGAACACTGAAGCTTTCTTT. This sequence encodes CAISESRQGRANTEAFF.

The chain employs TRBV5-4 and TRBJ1-6, with D tentatively TRBD1 (6 bases). Between the trimmed V and J ends, which lost 3 bases and 14 bases, there was a span of 15 bases. Looked up from germline, CDR1 is SGHNT and CDR2 is YYREEE (reference sequence). The CDR3 is made up of 13 amino acids. CDR3: CASSSAGARSLHF. CDR3 DNA sequence: TGTGCCAGCAGCTCCGCGGGGGCCAGATCCCTCCACTTT. Full variable domain (remainder filled in from reference TRBV5-4 and TRBJ1-6): ETGVTQSPTHLIKTRGQQVTLRCSSQSGHNTVSWYQQALGQGPQFIFQYYREEENGRGNFPPRFSGLQFPNYSSELNVNALELDDSALYLCASSSAGARSLHFGNGTRLTVT.

The CDR3 region is CASSQGINSPLHF. In DNA form, the CDR3 reads TGTGCCAGCAGCCAGGGCATTAATTCACCCCTCCACTTT. This chain connects TRBV11-2 to TRBJ1-6, with D perhaps TRBD1 (5 bases). V was clipped by 5 bases and J by 6 bases, with 8 bases between them. In germline, CDR1 is SGHAT, CDR2 FQNNGV. The CDR3 totals 13 residues.

The rearrangement joins TRBV7-6 to TRBJ2-2; D call uncertain. Trimming took 1 base from V and 1 from J, leaving 4 bases between them. Per germline, CDR1 SGHVS and CDR2 FNYEAQ. This CDR3 has 14 residues. The CDR3 DNA sequence: TGTGCCAGCAGCTTAGAACAGAACACCGGGGAGCTGTTTTTT. It encodes CASSLEQNTGELFF.

The rearrangement joins TRBV7-9 to TRBJ1-2, with D unresolved. The CDR3 runs 13 residues. CDR1 is SEHNR and CDR2 is FQNEAQ in the germline V gene (reference sequence). V lost 4 bases and J 4 bases, leaving 10 bases between the germline ends. The CDR3 DNA follows: TGTGCCAGCAGCTCTAGATACTTCTATGGCTACACCTTC. Its translation: CASSSRYFYGYTF.

V gene TRBV30 combines with J gene TRBJ2-3; TRBD1 matches at 7 bases. J was trimmed by 5 bases and V by 2 bases; bases with no gene match: 7. The CDR3 consists of 14 residues. Germline CDR1 and CDR2: GTSNPN and SVGIG (reference sequence). CDR3 DNA sequence: TGTGCCTGGAGTCAAAAGGGGGCCGAAGATACGCAGTATTTT. This gives the protein CAWSQKGAEDTQYF.

This chain uses TRBV6-5 with TRBJ2-5, with 7 nucleotides matching TRBD2. The CDR3 contains 15 residues. CDR1 is MNHEY, CDR2 SVGAGI, per germline. Germline trimming cut 4 bases from V and 2 bases from J; bases unmatched to any gene: 7. The DNA of the CDR3 is TGTGCCAGCAGTTTACGGGGGGTCGGACAAGAGACCCAGTACTTC. This encodes CASSLRGVGQETQYF.